The 29 T cell receptor beta chains reported below all come from one sample, sequenced in a study of CD8 T cells in ankylosing spondylitis. TCRdb itself ran the 5' RACE reads through MiXCR, one entry per CDR3 protein. The sample carries some 130,000 distinct CDR3 sequences, roughly an eighth recorded once. The sequenced sample consisted of blood, either unsorted or a sorted T cell fraction (not recorded which). The source of these receptors is a female donor with ankylosing spondylitis or in good health (not recorded which).

The V call is TRBV11-1, the J call TRBJ2-4; D might be TRBD2 (5 bases). The CDR3 loop spans 15 amino acids. V was trimmed by 5 bases and J by 7 bases, leaving 18 bases between them. CDR1 and CDR2 (germline): SGHAT, FQDESV (reference sequence). The CDR3 is CASSQAEGSGNIQYF. CDR3 DNA: TGTGCCAGCAGCCAGGCCGAGGGAAGTGGTAACATTCAGTACTTC.

The chain links TRBV5-5 to TRBJ1-2, with D maybe TRBD1 (5 bases). The CDR3 has 14 residues. Germline V gene data show CDR1 as SGHKS and CDR2 as YYEKEE (reference sequence). Trimming removed 4 bases at V and 0 bases at J, with 10 bases between. CDR3 in amino acids: CASSLRQTNYGYTF. The CDR3 region has the DNA TGTGCCAGCAGCCTACGACAGACTAACTATGGCTACACCTTC.

J is TRBJ2-3 and V is TRBV10-3; D call uncertain. The CDR3 consists of 12 residues. CDR1 is ENHRY, CDR2 SYGVKD, per germline. With 0 bases removed from V and 5 bases from J, the gap between germline ends came to 3 bases. In DNA form, the CDR3 reads TGTGCCATCAGTGAGTCTGGAGATACGCAGTATTTT. Translation gives CAISESGDTQYF.

V usage is TRBV21-1 and J usage is TRBJ2-7; the table's D call, TRBD1, has no DNA check behind it. TRBV21-1 is termed a pseudogene. The CDR3 spans 16 residues. The CDR3 bases are TGTGCCAGCAGCAAAGCATCACCGGGAAGCCTCTACGAGCAGTACTTC. This sequence encodes CASSKASPGSLYEQYF.

This clonotype came up a few times. The chain has TRBV4-1 and TRBJ2-1; TRBD2 aligns across 8 bases. Germline lookup yields CDR1 MGHRA and CDR2 YSYEKL. The CDR3 has 15 residues. V shed 2 bases and J 4 bases; nucleotides not matched to a gene: 4. The CDR3 DNA sequence: TGCGCCAGCAGCCAAAGCGGGAGAATTTACAATGAGCAGTTCTTC. Its translation: CASSQSGRIYNEQFF.

V is TRBV19 and J is TRBJ2-1; 8 bases agree with TRBD2. The CDR3 covers 17 residues. CDR1 is LNHDA and CDR2 is SQIVND in the germline V gene (reference sequence). The trim removed 6 bases at V and 2 bases at J, leaving 12 bases unmatched. The CDR3 spells CASSWGGRLAPYNEQFF. The CDR3 DNA reads as TGTGCCAGTAGCTGGGGCGGGAGGTTAGCCCCCTACAATGAGCAGTTCTTC.

The chain is built from TRBV10-3 and TRBJ1-1; D might be TRBD1 (5 bases). The CDR3 is made up of 15 amino acids. CDR1 is ENHRY and CDR2 is SYGVKD in the germline V gene. V dropped 0 bases and J dropped 2 bases, with 10 bases sitting between them. CDR3 nucleotide sequence: TGTGCCATCAGTGAGTCTGGGGGTAGAAACACTGAAGCTTTCTTT. As protein: CAISESGGRNTEAFF.

The gene calls are TRBV7-3 and TRBJ2-6; no firm D call. The germline V and J ends were trimmed by 5 bases and 4 bases, with 6 bases remaining between them. The CDR3 sequence is 13 residues long. CDR1 and CDR2 from the germline V gene are SGHTA and FQGTGA. CDR3 sequence reads: CASSPQGANVLTF. The CDR3 coding sequence is TGTGCCAGCAGCCCCCAGGGGGCCAACGTCCTGACTTTC.

The J gene is TRBJ2-7, the V gene TRBV14; D may be TRBD2 (7 bases). This CDR3 comprises 17 residues. Germline CDR1 is SGHDN and CDR2 is FVKESK. With 1 base removed from V and 2 bases from J, the gap between germline ends came to 18 bases. CDR3 coding DNA: TGTGCCAGCAGCCAAGGTTCGGCGGGGGCGAGGACCTACGAGCAGTACTTC. As protein: CASSQGSAGARTYEQYF.

This clonotype occurred once. The rearrangement joins TRBV3-1 to TRBJ2-1; D uncertain. CDR3 length equals 17 residues. V was cut by 11 bases and J by 4 bases, with 27 bases left in between. Germline V gene sequence: CDR1 LGHDT, CDR2 YNNKEL (reference sequence). For the CDR3, the DNA is TGTGCCTCCAGCCAAGATATAACGATACAGACGTACAATGAGCAGTTCTTC. It encodes CASSQDITIQTYNEQFF.

This clonotype has more than one count but fewer than ten. V and J are TRBV20-1 and TRBJ2-1; 12 bases agree with TRBD2. With V trimmed by 7 bases and J by 7 bases, 8 bases remained unmatched. From germline, CDR1 is DFQATT and CDR2 SNEGSKA (reference sequence). There are 14 residues in the CDR3. Written as DNA, the CDR3 is TGCAGTGTCAGGCTAGCGGGGGGGCAGAATGAGCAGTTCTTC. Its translation is CSVRLAGGQNEQFF.

This clonotype occurred many times. V and J are TRBV10-3 and TRBJ2-7; a possible D gene is TRBD2 (5 bases). Trimming left V 3 bases short and J 9 bases short, with 21 bases between. This CDR3 is 15 amino acids long. The germline V gene has CDR1 ENHRY and CDR2 SYGVKD. CDR3 nucleotide sequence: TGTGCCATCAGTGATAGGGCAGCGTACGTTGCGGGGCAGTACTTC. This gives the protein CAISDRAAYVAGQYF.

V is TRBV3-1 and J is TRBJ1-5, with unresolved D. V shed 2 bases and J shed 0 bases, with 20 bases lying between them. Germline V CDR1 and CDR2: LGHDT, YNNKEL (reference sequence). This CDR3 contains 19 residues. The CDR3 DNA reads TGTGCCAGCAGCCAAAAAGGCCTGGCAGGAGAGTATAGCAATCAGCCCCAGCATTTT. Its translation is CASSQKGLAGEYSNQPQHF.

The chain is built from TRBV28 and TRBJ2-7; D is perhaps TRBD1 or TRBD2 (5 bases each). Trimming pared 3 bases from V and 5 bases from J, leaving 14 bases between. This CDR3 region has 14 residues. Per germline, CDR1 MDHEN and CDR2 SYDVKM. CDR3 protein: CASSFGRERDEQYF. CDR3 nucleotide sequence: TGTGCCAGCAGTTTCGGCAGGGAGCGTGACGAGCAGTACTTC.

The rearrangement links TRBV6-1 to TRBJ2-5; perhaps TRBD1 as D (5 bases). CDR1 MNHNS and CDR2 SASEGT come from the germline V gene. The CDR3 consists of 13 residues. Trimming pared 5 bases from V and 3 bases from J, leaving 10 bases between. The CDR3 DNA sequence: TGTGCCAGCAGTCCCGACAGTAAAGAGACCCAGTACTTC. As protein: CASSPDSKETQYF.

In its sample, this clonotype was seen a few times. The V gene is TRBV19, the J gene TRBJ2-7, with 9 bases lining up with TRBD1. The V and J ends lost 5 bases and 3 bases, in that order; junction bases with no gene match: 8. The CDR3 runs 15 residues. The germline CDR1 and CDR2 sequences are LNHDA and SQIVND (reference sequence). Here the CDR3 reads CASSVRDRDVYEQYF. CDR3 nucleotides: TGTGCCAGTAGTGTCCGGGACAGGGACGTCTACGAGCAGTACTTC.

This clonotype was observed at least ten times. V usage is TRBV3-1 and J usage is TRBJ2-5; the D is unclear. V was trimmed by 5 bases and J by 7 bases, leaving 11 bases between them. Germline CDR1 and CDR2: LGHDT and YNNKEL (reference sequence). CDR3 length: 12 amino acids. In nucleotides, the CDR3 is TGTGCCAGCAGCACCCTCACTGGGACCCAGTACTTC. Translation: CASSTLTGTQYF.

This clonotype was detected many times. The rearrangement uses TRBV28 and TRBJ2-5; TRBD2 agrees at 9 bases. This CDR3 is 16 amino acids long. CDR1 is MDHEN and CDR2 is SYDVKM in the germline V gene. With V trimmed by 5 bases and J by 2 bases, 9 bases remained unmatched. CDR3 sequence (DNA): TGTGCCAGCAGTAGGTGGTTAGCGGGGGATCAAGAGACCCAGTACTTC. Protein sequence: CASSRWLAGDQETQYF.

This clonotype was seen only a few times. The V and J genes are TRBV27 and TRBJ1-2, with D possibly TRBD1 on 6 matching bases. Germline loops: CDR1 MNHEY, CDR2 SMNVEV (reference sequence). V lost 6 bases and J lost 8, with 22 bases in between. The CDR3 sequence is 15 residues long. The CDR3 reads CASSPGDTSPKGYTF. The CDR3 bases are TGTGCCAGCAGCCCGGGGGACACCTCCCCGAAGGGCTACACCTTC.

This clonotype was detected many times. This chain uses TRBV5-1 with TRBJ1-1, with 7 bases that match TRBD1. From germline, CDR1 is SGHRS and CDR2 YFSETQ. This CDR3 region has 15 residues. The J segment lost 3 bases and the V segment lost 4 bases, leaving 9 bases of the junction unmatched. Here the CDR3 reads CASSLTGTADTEAFF. The CDR3 bases are TGCGCCAGCAGCCTAACCGGGACAGCTGACACTGAAGCTTTCTTT.

Many counts were recorded for this clonotype. The chain recombines TRBV29-1 with TRBJ1-5; the match to TRBD1 covers 7 bases. CDR3 length: 13 residues. Trimming removed 6 bases from V and 6 bases from J; junction bases left unmatched: 8. Germline V lookup: CDR1 SQVTM, CDR2 ANQGSEA. CDR3 region: CSVAGGGGQPQHF. Written as DNA, the CDR3 is TGCAGCGTAGCAGGGGGAGGAGGTCAGCCCCAGCATTTT. Full variable domain (rest looked up from reference TRBV29-1 and TRBJ1-5): SAVISQKPSRDICQRGTSLTIQCQVDSQVTMMFWYRQQPGQSLTLIATANQGSEATYESGFVIDKFPISRPNLTFSTLTVSNMSPEDSSIYLCSVAGGGGQPQHFGDGTRLSIL.

This chain connects TRBV7-2 to TRBJ2-2; 7 bases fit TRBD2. CDR1 is SGHTA and CDR2 is FQGNSA in the germline V gene. The CDR3 covers 16 residues. V trimming: 5 bases; J trimming: 4 bases; junction bases outside the gene matches: 10. CDR3 nucleotide sequence: TGTGCCAGCAGCGAGAGCGGCGGGAGTCTCACCGGGGAGCTGTTTTTT. It translates to CASSESGGSLTGELFF. Filled out from reference TRBV7-2 and TRBJ2-2, the complete variable domain reads GAGVSQSPSNKVTEKGKDVELRCDPISGHTALYWYRQSLGQGLEFLIYFQGNSAPDKSGLPSDRFSAERTGGSVSTLTIQRTQQEDSAVYLCASSESGGSLTGELFFGEGSRLTVL.

This clonotype was detected only a few times. The V and J genes are TRBV5-1 and TRBJ1-1, with D tentatively TRBD1 (6 bases). The CDR3 loop spans 15 amino acids. With 3 bases removed from V and 2 bases from J, the gap between germline ends came to 14 bases. Germline V gene lookup returns CDR1 SGHRS and CDR2 YFSETQ. This chain's CDR3 is CASSWTAGANTEAFF. Written as DNA, the CDR3 is TGCGCCAGCAGCTGGACTGCGGGGGCCAACACTGAAGCTTTCTTT.

This clonotype appeared many times. The chain recombines TRBV20-1 with TRBJ2-2, with a possible D match to TRBD1 (5 bases). Germline lookup yields CDR1 DFQATT and CDR2 SNEGSKA (reference sequence). Trimming shortened V by 0 bases and J by 5 bases, and 22 bases separated the two germline ends. This CDR3 region has 18 residues. Here the CDR3 reads CSARDGIRANYYTGELFF. CDR3 coding DNA: TGCAGTGCTAGAGATGGGATCAGGGCCAACTACTATACCGGGGAGCTGTTTTTT.

The sample holds a few counts of this clonotype. The genes are TRBV29-1 and TRBJ2-2; perhaps TRBD2 as D (6 bases). The CDR3 runs 15 residues. Trimming took 6 bases from V and 6 from J, leaving 20 bases between them. The germline CDR1 and CDR2 sequences are SQVTM and ANQGSEA. This chain's CDR3 is CSVIQGAGFSGELFF. CDR3 DNA sequence: TGCAGCGTAATACAAGGGGCGGGATTCTCCGGGGAGCTGTTTTTT.

This clonotype was seen a few times. The chain joins TRBV20-1 to TRBJ1-6; TRBD1 matches 8 bases. CDR3 length: 13 residues. Per germline, CDR1 DFQATT and CDR2 SNEGSKA (reference sequence). J was trimmed by 11 bases and V by 2 bases; bases with no gene match: 5. The CDR3 DNA follows: TGCAGTGCTAGAATCCAGGGGGCGGCACCCCTCCACTTT. Residues: CSARIQGAAPLHF.

This clonotype showed up many times. This rearrangement joins TRBV24-1 to TRBJ2-7; D gene uncertain. V was cut by 7 bases and J by 3 bases, with 12 bases left in between. The CDR3 runs to 13 residues. Germline V gene lookup returns CDR1 KGHDR and CDR2 SFDVKD. CDR3 residues: CATRGATLYEQYF. The CDR3 coding sequence is TGTGCCACCAGAGGAGCGACCCTCTACGAGCAGTACTTC.

The chain carries TRBV29-1 and TRBJ2-1; D not certain. This CDR3 is 11 amino acids long. Germline V gives CDR1 SQVTM, CDR2 ANQGSEA. V lost 8 bases and J lost 7, with 12 bases in between. The DNA of the CDR3 is TGCAGCCCCCGTGCCGAGAATGAGCAGTTCTTC. Translated: CSPRAENEQFF.

This clonotype was detected only a few times. This chain joins TRBV12-5 and TRBJ2-2; 8 bases align to TRBD2. The CDR3 consists of 15 residues. Germline V gives CDR1 LGHNT, CDR2 FRNRAP. The trim removed 2 bases at V and 5 bases at J, leaving 4 bases unmatched. CDR3 protein: CASGLWSGGTGELFF. The CDR3 nucleotides are TGTGCTAGTGGTTTGTGGTCGGGAGGGACCGGGGAGCTGTTTTTT.